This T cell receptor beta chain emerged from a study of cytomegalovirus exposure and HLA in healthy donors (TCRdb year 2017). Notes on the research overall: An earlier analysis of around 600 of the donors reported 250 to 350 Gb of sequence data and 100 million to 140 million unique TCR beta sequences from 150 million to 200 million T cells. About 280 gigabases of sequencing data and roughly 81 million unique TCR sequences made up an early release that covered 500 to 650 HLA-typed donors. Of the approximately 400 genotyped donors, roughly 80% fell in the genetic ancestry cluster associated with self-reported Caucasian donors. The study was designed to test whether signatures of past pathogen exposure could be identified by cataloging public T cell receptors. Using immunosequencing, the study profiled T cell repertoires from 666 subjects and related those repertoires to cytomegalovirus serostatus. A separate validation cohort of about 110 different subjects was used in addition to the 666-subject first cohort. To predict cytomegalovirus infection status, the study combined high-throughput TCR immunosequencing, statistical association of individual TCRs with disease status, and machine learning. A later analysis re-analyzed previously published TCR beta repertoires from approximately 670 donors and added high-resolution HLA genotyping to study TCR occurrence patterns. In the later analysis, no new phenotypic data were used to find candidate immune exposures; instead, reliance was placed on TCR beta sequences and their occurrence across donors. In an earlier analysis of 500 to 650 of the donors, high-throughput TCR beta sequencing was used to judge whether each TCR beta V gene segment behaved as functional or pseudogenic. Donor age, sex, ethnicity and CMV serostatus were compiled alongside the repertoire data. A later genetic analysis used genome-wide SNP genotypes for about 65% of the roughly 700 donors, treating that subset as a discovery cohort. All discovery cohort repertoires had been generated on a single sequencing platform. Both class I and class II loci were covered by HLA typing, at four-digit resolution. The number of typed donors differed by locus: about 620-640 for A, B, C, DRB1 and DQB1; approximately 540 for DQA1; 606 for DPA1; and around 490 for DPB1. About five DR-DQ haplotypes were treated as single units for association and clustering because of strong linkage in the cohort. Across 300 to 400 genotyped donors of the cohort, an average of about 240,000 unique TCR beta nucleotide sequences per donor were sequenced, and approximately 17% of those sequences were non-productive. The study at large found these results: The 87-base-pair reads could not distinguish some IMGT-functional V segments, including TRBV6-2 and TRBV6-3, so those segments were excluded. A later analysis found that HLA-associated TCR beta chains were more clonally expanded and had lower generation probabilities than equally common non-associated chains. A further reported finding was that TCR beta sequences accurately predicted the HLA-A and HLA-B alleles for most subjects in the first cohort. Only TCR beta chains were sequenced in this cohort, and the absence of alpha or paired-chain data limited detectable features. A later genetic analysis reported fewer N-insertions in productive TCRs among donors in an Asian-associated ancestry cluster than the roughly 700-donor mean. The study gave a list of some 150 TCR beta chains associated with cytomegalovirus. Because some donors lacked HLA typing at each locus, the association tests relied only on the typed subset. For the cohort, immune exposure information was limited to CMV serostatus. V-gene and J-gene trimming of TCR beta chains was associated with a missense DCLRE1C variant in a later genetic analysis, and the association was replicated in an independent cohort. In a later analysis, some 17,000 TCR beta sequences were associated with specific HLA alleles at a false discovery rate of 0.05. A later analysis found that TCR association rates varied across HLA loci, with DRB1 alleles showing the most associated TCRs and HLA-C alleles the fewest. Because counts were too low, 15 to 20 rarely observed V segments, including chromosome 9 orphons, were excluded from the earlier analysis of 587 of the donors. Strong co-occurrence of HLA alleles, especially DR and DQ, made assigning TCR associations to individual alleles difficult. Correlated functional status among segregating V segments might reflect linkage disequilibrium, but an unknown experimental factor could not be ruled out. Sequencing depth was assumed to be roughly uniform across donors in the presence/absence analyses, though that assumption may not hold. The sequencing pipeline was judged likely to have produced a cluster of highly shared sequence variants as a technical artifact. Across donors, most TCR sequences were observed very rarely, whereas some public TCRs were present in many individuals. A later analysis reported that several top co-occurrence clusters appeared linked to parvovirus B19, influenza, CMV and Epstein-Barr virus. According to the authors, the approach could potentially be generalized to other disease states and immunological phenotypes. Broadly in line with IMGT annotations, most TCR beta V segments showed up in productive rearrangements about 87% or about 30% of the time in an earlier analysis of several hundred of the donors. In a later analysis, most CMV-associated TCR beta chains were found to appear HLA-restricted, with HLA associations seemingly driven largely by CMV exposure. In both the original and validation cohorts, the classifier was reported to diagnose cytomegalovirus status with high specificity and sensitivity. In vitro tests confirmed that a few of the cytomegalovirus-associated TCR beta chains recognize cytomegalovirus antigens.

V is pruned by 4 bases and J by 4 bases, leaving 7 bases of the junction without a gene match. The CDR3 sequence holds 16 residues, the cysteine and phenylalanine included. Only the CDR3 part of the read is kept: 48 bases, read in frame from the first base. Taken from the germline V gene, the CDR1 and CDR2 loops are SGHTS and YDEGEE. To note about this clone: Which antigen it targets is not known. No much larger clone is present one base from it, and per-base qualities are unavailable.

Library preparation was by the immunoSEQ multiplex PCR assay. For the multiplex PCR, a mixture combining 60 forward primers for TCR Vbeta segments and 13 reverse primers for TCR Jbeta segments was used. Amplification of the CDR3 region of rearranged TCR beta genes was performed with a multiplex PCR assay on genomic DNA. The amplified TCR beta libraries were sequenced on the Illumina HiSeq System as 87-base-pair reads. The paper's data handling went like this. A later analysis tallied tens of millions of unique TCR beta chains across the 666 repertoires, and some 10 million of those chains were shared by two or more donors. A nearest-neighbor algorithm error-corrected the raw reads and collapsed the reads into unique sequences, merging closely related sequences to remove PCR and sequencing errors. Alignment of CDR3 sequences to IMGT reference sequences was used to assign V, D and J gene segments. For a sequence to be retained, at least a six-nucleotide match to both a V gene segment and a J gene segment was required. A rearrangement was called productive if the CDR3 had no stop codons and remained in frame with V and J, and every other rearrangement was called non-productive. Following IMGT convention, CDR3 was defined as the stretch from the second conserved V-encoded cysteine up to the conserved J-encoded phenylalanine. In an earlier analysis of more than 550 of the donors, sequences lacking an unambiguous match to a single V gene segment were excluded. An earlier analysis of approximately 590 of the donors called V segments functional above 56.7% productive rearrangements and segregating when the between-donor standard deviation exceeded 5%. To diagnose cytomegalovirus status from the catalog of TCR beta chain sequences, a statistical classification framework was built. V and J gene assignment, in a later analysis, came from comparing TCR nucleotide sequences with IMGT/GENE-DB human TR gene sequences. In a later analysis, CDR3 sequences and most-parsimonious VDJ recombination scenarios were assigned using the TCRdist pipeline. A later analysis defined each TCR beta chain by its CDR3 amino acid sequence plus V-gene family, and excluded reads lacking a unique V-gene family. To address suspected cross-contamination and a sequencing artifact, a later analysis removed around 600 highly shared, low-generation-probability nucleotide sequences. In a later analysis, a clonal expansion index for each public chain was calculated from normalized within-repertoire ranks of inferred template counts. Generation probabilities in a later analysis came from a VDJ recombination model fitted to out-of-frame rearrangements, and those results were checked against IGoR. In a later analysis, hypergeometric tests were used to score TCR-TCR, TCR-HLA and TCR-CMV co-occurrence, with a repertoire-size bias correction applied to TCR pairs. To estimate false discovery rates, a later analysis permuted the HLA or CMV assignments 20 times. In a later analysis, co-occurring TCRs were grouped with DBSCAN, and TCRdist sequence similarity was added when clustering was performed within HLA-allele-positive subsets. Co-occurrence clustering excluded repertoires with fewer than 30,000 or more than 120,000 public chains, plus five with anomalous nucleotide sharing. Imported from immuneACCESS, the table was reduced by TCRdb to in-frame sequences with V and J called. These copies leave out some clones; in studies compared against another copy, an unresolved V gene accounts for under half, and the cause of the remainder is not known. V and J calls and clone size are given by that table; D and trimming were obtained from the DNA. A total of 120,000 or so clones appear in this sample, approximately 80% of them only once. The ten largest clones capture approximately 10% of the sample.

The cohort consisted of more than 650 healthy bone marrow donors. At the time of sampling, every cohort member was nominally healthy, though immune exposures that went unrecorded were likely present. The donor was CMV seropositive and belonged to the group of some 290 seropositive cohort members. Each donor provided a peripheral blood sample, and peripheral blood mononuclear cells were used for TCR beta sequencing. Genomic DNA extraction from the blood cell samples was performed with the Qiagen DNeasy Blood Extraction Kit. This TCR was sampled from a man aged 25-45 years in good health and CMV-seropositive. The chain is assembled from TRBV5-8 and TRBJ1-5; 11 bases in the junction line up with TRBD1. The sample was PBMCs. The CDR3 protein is CASSLGTGGGNQPQHF. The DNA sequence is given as TGTGCCAGCAGCCTTGGGACAGGGGGAGGAAATCAGCCCCAGCATTTT.